This TCR beta chain was captured by sequencing in a study of blood T cell repertoires in COVID-19. The CDR3 has 13 amino acids. The ends were cut back, 5 bases at V and 9 bases at J, with 14 bases in the middle. Germline CDR1 reads SGHTA; CDR2 reads FQGTGA. Libraries were prepared by immunoSEQ multiplex PCR; TCRdb keeps only in-frame clonotypes and omits some of them. The data hold hundreds of thousands of clones, with roughly nine tenths observed a single time. The sequencing sample was made of PBMCs or T cells enriched from blood (not recorded which). The chain has TRBV7-3 and TRBJ2-1; D perhaps matches TRBD2 (5 bases). The source of this sequence is a woman aged 50 to 60 who had recovered from COVID-19. The CDR3 is CASSTRTASEQFF. In DNA, the CDR3 is TGTGCCAGCAGCACCCGGACTGCCAGTGAGCAGTTCTTC.